Below, 14 T cell receptor beta chains from the same sample are listed, as sequenced in a study of PD-L1 blockade in urothelial cancer. Sample time point: pretreatment peripheral blood. This table comes from immunoSEQ multiplex PCR, and its TCRdb copy is limited to in-frame clones, with some not included. The repertoire holds 50,000 to 65,000 clones, with about four fifths as singletons. The sequences come from PBMCs, collected around atezolizumab (anti-PD-L1) treatment. The receptors were gathered from a man aged 70-80 years with urothelial cancer.

This sequence joins TRBV7-2 and TRBJ1-5; D not resolved. Looked up from germline, CDR1 is SGHTA and CDR2 is FQGNSA. The V and J ends lost 5 bases and 1 base respectively, with 15 bases between them. CDR3 length: 16 residues. The CDR3: CASSQLGDLSNQPQHF. The CDR3 coding sequence is TGTGCCAGCAGCCAACTGGGAGATCTCAGCAATCAGCCCCAGCATTTT.

This clone has a handful of counts. J is TRBJ2-1 and V is TRBV10-3; maybe TRBD1 (5 bases). The CDR3 is 14 residues long. V lost 6 bases, J lost 0 bases, and 9 bases lay in between. Germline V gene lookup returns CDR1 ENHRY and CDR2 SYGVKD. The CDR3 nucleotides read TGTGCCATCAGCGACAGAGTCTCCTACAATGAGCAGTTCTTC. This sequence encodes CAISDRVSYNEQFF.

This chain uses TRBV10-2 with TRBJ1-4, with D possibly being TRBD1 (5 bases). The CDR3 totals 14 residues. V was trimmed by 6 bases and J by 8 bases, leaving 16 bases between them. Germline CDR1 and CDR2: WSHSY and SAAADI. Here the CDR3 DNA reads TGCGCCAGCAGGGGGACTTCCCTTCGGGAAAAACTGTTTTTT. This sequence encodes CASRGTSLREKLFF.

This chain links TRBV5-1 with TRBJ1-5; 7 bases line up with TRBD1. This CDR3 comprises 16 residues. CDR1 and CDR2 (germline): SGHRS, YFSETQ. V lost 0 bases to trimming and J lost 3 bases; unmatched junction nucleotides: 6. The CDR3 region has the DNA TGCGCCAGCAGCTTGGGTCAGGGGGGTAACAATCAGCCCCAGCATTTT. As protein: CASSLGQGGNNQPQHF.

This chain links TRBV4-1 with TRBJ1-2, with 9 bases matching TRBD1. Germline CDR1 reads MGHRA; CDR2 reads YSYEKL. Trimming cost V 0 bases and J 8 bases; bases outside gene matches: 4. The CDR3 runs to 14 residues. CDR3 in DNA: TGCGCCAGCAGCCAAGATGGGACAGGGTCGGGCTACACCTTC. Amino acids: CASSQDGTGSGYTF.

This sequence joins TRBV9 and TRBJ2-5, with D possibly being TRBD2 (6 bases). Germline-derived CDR1 and CDR2 are SGDLS and YYNGEE. The CDR3 consists of 14 residues. V shed 0 bases and J shed 4 bases, with 10 bases lying between them. The CDR3 nucleotides are TGTGCCAGCAGCGTAGCGGTGGGGGGAGAGACCCAGTACTTC. Translated: CASSVAVGGETQYF.

The chain recombines TRBV6-6 with TRBJ2-1; the match to TRBD2 covers 12 bases. CDR1 and CDR2 (germline): MNHNY, SVGAGI (reference sequence). CDR3 length: 15 residues. The trim removed 2 bases at V and 6 bases at J, leaving 2 bases unmatched. Written as DNA, the CDR3 is TGTGCCAGCAGTTACCAGGGACTAGCGGGCAATGAGCAGTTCTTC. It specifies CASSYQGLAGNEQFF.

The chain is built from TRBV29-1 and TRBJ2-3, with a possible D match to TRBD2 (6 bases). Looked up from germline, CDR1 is SQVTM and CDR2 is ANQGSEA. V was pared by 8 bases and J by 4 bases, with 22 bases between. The CDR3 has 15 amino acids. The CDR3 protein is CSTPPWSGSADTQYF. CDR3 DNA: TGCAGCACTCCCCCCTGGAGCGGGTCGGCAGATACGCAGTATTTT.

This clone was detected only once. The chain links TRBV25-1 to TRBJ2-7; 10 positions agree with TRBD2. The germline gives CDR1 MGHDK, CDR2 SYGVNS. The CDR3 loop spans 14 amino acids. With V trimmed by 9 bases and J by 7 bases, 12 bases remained unmatched. The CDR3 loop is CASQAGGRFREQYF. The DNA of the CDR3 is TGTGCCAGTCAAGCGGGAGGGAGGTTTCGGGAGCAGTACTTC.

This clone was counted between two and nine times. The chain uses TRBV23-1 and TRBJ2-7, with D tentatively TRBD1 (5 bases). TRBV23-1 carries the ORF label, with uncertain function. The CDR3 is 14 amino acids. The ends were cut back, 2 bases at V and 3 bases at J, with 11 bases in the middle. The CDR3 nucleotides are TGCGCCAGCAGTCAAAGAACTACAGGCTACGAGCAGTACTTC. Protein: CASSQRTTGYEQYF.

Concerning this clone itself: The limits of the CDR3 on the DNA are not certain, so only TCRdb's listed CDR3 is given. This chain connects TRBV5-1 to TRBJ2-2; no DNA check was done on the table's D call, TRBD2. CDR1 and CDR2 (germline): SGHRS, YFSETQ. The CDR3 spans 15 amino acids, including both terminal residues. Here the CDR3 reads CASSFGSGKDGELFF.

This clone showed up just once. This chain uses TRBV6-4 with TRBJ1-1, with a weak D call TRBD1 (5 bases). Trimming took 3 bases from V and 4 from J, leaving 12 bases between them. Germline V gene sequence: CDR1 MRHNA, CDR2 SNTAGT. The CDR3 has 14 residues. For the CDR3, the DNA is TGTGCCAGCAGTGAAGAAGGGGATTCCACTGAAGCTTTCTTT. Residues: CASSEEGDSTEAFF.

The chain carries TRBV19 and TRBJ1-1; 7 positions agree with TRBD1. The V segment lost 6 bases and the J segment 2 bases; nucleotides outside the gene matches: 6. Germline V gives CDR1 LNHDA, CDR2 SQIVND (reference sequence). The CDR3 runs to 14 residues. CDR3 sequence (DNA): TGTGCCAGTAGAAGGACAGGACCTAACACTGAAGCTTTCTTT. This sequence encodes CASRRTGPNTEAFF.

The chain recombines TRBV9 with TRBJ2-1; TRBD2 matches at 7 bases. Germline CDR1 is SGDLS and CDR2 is YYNGEE. The V and J ends lost 0 bases and 8 bases, in that order; junction bases with no gene match: 8. CDR3 size: 15 residues. In DNA form, the CDR3 reads TGTGCCAGCAGCGTAGGAGGCGGGAGAACGTATGAGCAGTTCTTC. Its translation is CASSVGGGRTYEQFF.